The entry that follows covers one T cell receptor (beta chain) sequence. What it binds is not known. Given the absence of the conserved phenylalanine or tryptophan at the CDR3 end, a read error is likely. The sample originates from a study of Graves' ophthalmopathy and Graves' hyperthyroidism. For repertoire sequencing, the TCR beta CDR3 regions were amplified from RNA transcripts. HTBI-primed first-round RT-PCR preceded second-round multiplex PCR. TCRdb reanalysed the multiplex PCR reads using MiXCR and keeps one entry per CDR3 protein. The repertoire holds hundreds of thousands of distinct CDR3 sequences, with about 16% as singletons. Points from the study as a whole: A roughly 81% specificity and nearly 90% sensitivity were achieved by a 13-signature model that separated ophthalmopathy from stable hyperthyroidism. Also, most clonotypes expanded in the thyroid above 0.001 frequency appeared in blood.

A volume of approximately 10 ml of fresh peripheral blood supplied the PBMCs. Trimming removed 8 bases at V and 2 bases at J, with 7 bases between. The CDR3 sequence is 13 residues long. Germline assignment: CDR1 MNHEY and CDR2 SMNVEV (reference sequence). Input material: peripheral blood. The chain employs TRBV27 and TRBJ1-6; a possible D gene is TRBD1 (5 bases). This TCR was recovered from a woman in her late teens or twenties with stable Graves' hyperthyroidism. The CDR3 DNA reads as TGTGCCAGCGGGACGGCCTATAATTCACCCCTCCACTCA. It encodes CASGTAYNSPLHS.